This section outlines one TCR beta chain sequence together with its context. CDR1 MGHRA and CDR2 YSYEKL come from the germline V gene. V shed 4 bases and J shed 8 bases, with 18 bases lying between them. The CDR3 is 15 residues long. This specimen comes from a study of OX40 agonist ivuxolimab in advanced cancers. Profiled with immunoSEQ multiplex PCR; TCRdb holds only in-frame clones, not every one. Here the sample spans approximately 70,000 clones, approximately 91% being singletons. Specimen: CD4+ or CD8+ T cells sorted from blood, collected in a trial of the OX40 agonist ivuxolimab. V is TRBV4-1 and J is TRBJ2-1, with a tentative D call TRBD1 (5 bases). This TCR came from an adult with an advanced solid tumor such as melanoma, head and neck, liver or kidney cancer. DNA for the CDR3: TGCGCCAGCAGCCTACAGGTTCAAGGTTCATATGAGCAGTTCTTC. Translation: CASSLQVQGSYEQFF.